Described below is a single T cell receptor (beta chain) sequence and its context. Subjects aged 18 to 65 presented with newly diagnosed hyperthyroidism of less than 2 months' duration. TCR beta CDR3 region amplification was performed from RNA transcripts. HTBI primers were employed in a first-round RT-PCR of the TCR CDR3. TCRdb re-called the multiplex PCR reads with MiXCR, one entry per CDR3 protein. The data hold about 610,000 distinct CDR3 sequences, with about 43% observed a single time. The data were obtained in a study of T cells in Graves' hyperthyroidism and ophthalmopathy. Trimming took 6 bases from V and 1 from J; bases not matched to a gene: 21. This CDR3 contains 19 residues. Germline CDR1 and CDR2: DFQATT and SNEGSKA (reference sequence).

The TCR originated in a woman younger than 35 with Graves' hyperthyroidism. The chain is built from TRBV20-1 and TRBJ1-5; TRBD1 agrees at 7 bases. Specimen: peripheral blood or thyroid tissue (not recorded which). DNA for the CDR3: TGCAGTGCCGAAGAGGCAATAAACTCAGGGGGGTTAAGCAATCAGCCCCAGCATTTT. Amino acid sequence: CSAEEAINSGGLSNQPQHF.